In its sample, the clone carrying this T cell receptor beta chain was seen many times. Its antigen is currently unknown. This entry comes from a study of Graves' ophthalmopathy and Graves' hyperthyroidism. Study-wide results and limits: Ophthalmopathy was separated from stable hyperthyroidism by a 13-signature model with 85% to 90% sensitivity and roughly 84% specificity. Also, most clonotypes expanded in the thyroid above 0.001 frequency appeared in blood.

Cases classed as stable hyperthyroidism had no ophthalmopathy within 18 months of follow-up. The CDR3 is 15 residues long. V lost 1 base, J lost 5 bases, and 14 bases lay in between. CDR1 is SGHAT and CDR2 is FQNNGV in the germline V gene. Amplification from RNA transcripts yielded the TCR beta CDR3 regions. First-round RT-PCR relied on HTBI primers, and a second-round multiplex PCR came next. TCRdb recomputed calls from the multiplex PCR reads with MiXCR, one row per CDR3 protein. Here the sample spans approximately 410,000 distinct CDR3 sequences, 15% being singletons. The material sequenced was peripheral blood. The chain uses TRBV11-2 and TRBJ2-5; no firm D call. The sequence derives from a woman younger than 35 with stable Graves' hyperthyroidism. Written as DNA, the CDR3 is TGTGCCAGCAGCTTAGGCTGGGCCCCGTGGGAGACCCAGTACTTC. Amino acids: CASSLGWAPWETQYF.